This entry lists 25 T cell receptor beta chains sequenced from one sample in a study of CD8 T cells in ankylosing spondylitis. Via MiXCR, TCRdb re-called the 5' RACE reads, giving one row per CDR3 protein. The repertoire holds 700,000 to 1,000,000 distinct CDR3 sequences, with about 12% as singletons. General observations from the study: Blood of patients with ankylosing spondylitis appeared to be characterized by a TCR beta motif of eight highly homologous variants.

No antigen is known for these receptors. Sequences were obtained from blood, either unsorted or a sorted T cell fraction (not recorded which). These TCRs come from a male donor with ankylosing spondylitis.

This clonotype has a handful of counts. The genes are TRBV20-1 and TRBJ2-1; D gene uncertain. This CDR3 has 13 amino acids. Germline CDR1 DFQATT, CDR2 SNEGSKA (reference sequence). Trimming removed 3 bases at V and 5 bases at J, with 11 bases between. The CDR3, as DNA: TGCAGTGCTAGGCATGACCGACACAATGAGCAGTTCTTC. This sequence encodes CSARHDRHNEQFF.

This chain uses TRBV11-2 with TRBJ2-3; D is undetermined. Looked up from germline, CDR1 is SGHAT and CDR2 is FQNNGV. V gave up 0 bases and J gave up 6 bases, with 10 bases separating them. This CDR3 contains 14 residues. CDR3 in amino acids: CASSLETPLDTQYF. The CDR3 DNA reads as TGTGCCAGCAGCTTAGAAACCCCCTTGGATACGCAGTATTTT.

This clonotype was counted between two and nine times. The chain uses TRBV6-1 and TRBJ1-6, with D possibly matching TRBD1 (5 bases). Germline V gene lookup returns CDR1 MNHNS and CDR2 SASEGT. The CDR3 covers 17 residues. Trimming cost V 5 bases and J 0 bases, with 14 bases left between them. The DNA of the CDR3 is TGTGCCAGCAGTCGGGACGCAAGGAGCTCCTATAATTCACCCCTCCACTTT. Its translation: CASSRDARSSYNSPLHF.

The V and J genes are TRBV12-3 or TRBV12-4 and TRBJ1-1; D unclear. The CDR3 consists of 14 residues. V was pared by 5 bases and J by 0 bases, with 10 bases between. CDR3 residues: CASSKVSMNTEAFF. As DNA, the CDR3 is TGTGCCAGCAGTAAAGTCAGTATGAACACTGAAGCTTTCTTT.

The rearrangement uses TRBV18 and TRBJ2-3; no definite D call. This CDR3 is 14 amino acids long. Germline CDR1 and CDR2: KGHSH and LQKENI. V lost 2 bases, J lost 5 bases, and 11 bases lay in between. The CDR3 sequence is CASSPSTIRDTQYF. CDR3 in DNA: TGTGCCAGCTCACCAAGCACTATCCGAGATACGCAGTATTTT.

The gene calls are TRBV6-2 or TRBV6-3 and TRBJ2-2; D might be TRBD1 (7 bases). V lost 7 bases and J 0 bases, leaving 12 bases between the germline ends. This CDR3 region has 15 residues. Germline CDR1 and CDR2: MNHEY and SVGEGT. In DNA form, the CDR3 reads TGTGCCAGCAACAGGGGAGGAGCGAACACCGGGGAGCTGTTTTTT. Protein: CASNRGGANTGELFF.

This clonotype was picked up a small number of times. The V call is TRBV6-5, the J call TRBJ1-1, with D perhaps TRBD1 (5 bases). The CDR3 spans 15 residues. Germline CDR1 and CDR2: MNHEY and SVGAGI. V was shortened by 0 bases and J by 3 bases, with 11 bases between the two germline ends. CDR3 in amino acids: CASSYSGVGDTEAFF. CDR3 in DNA: TGTGCCAGCAGTTACTCAGGGGTGGGGGACACTGAAGCTTTCTTT.

The V call is TRBV18, the J call TRBJ2-7; 7 nucleotides agree with TRBD2. The CDR3 runs to 15 residues. Germline assignment: CDR1 KGHSH and CDR2 LQKENI. V trimming: 3 bases; J trimming: 5 bases; junction bases outside the gene matches: 10. The CDR3 nucleotides are TGTGCCAGCTCACCCATGGGAGTGGGGGGGAACGAGCAGTACTTC. This gives the protein CASSPMGVGGNEQYF. Complete variable domain (other parts from reference TRBV18 and TRBJ2-7): NAGVMQNPRHLVRRRGQEARLRCSPMKGHSHVYWYRQLPEEGLKFMVYLQKENIIDESGMPKERFSAEFPKEGPSILRIQQVVRGDSAAYFCASSPMGVGGNEQYFGPGTRLTVT.

J is TRBJ1-3 and V is TRBV20-1; D may be TRBD1 (5 bases). The CDR3 contains 13 residues. The germline V gene encodes CDR1 DFQATT and CDR2 SNEGSKA (reference sequence). V lost 6 bases to trimming and J lost 3 bases, with 12 bases between them. The DNA of the CDR3 is TGCAGTGCAATGCCAGGGATTGGAAACACCATATATTTT. Protein product: CSAMPGIGNTIYF.

This clonotype occurred many times. The rearrangement uses TRBV29-1 and TRBJ2-5, with D perhaps TRBD2 (6 bases). Trimming took 6 bases from V and 5 from J, leaving 7 bases between them. There are 10 residues in the CDR3. Germline CDR1 is SQVTM and CDR2 is ANQGSEA. CDR3 loop: CSVAGETQYF. The DNA of the CDR3 is TGCAGCGTCGCGGGGGAGACCCAGTACTTC.

There are a few counts of this clonotype. This chain connects TRBV7-2 to TRBJ1-6; D not certain. Trimming stripped 1 base from V and 12 bases from J, with 13 bases between. The CDR3 totals 14 residues. The germline CDR1 and CDR2 sequences are SGHTA and FQGNSA. CDR3 in amino acids: CASSLEDGRLPLHF. CDR3 DNA sequence: TGTGCCAGCAGCTTAGAGGACGGCCGTCTACCCCTCCACTTT.

This clonotype was counted many times. The genes are TRBV20-1 and TRBJ2-3; 9 positions agree with TRBD2. The CDR3 extends over 14 amino acids. Germline V gene sequence: CDR1 DFQATT, CDR2 SNEGSKA (reference sequence). The ends lost 5 bases at V and 6 bases at J; junction bases unmatched: 9. This CDR3 reads CSASARGGRDTQYF. DNA of the CDR3: TGCAGTGCTTCGGCGCGGGGGGGACGGGATACGCAGTATTTT.

This clonotype was counted only a few times. The chain carries TRBV10-3 and TRBJ2-7; D possibly uses TRBD1 or TRBD2 (5 bases each). The CDR3 runs 14 residues. Germline values: CDR1 ENHRY, CDR2 SYGVKD. Trimming pared 0 bases from V and 2 bases from J, leaving 8 bases between. The CDR3, as DNA: TGTGCCATCAGTGAGTCCGGGGCTACCTACGAGCAGTACTTC. Residues: CAISESGATYEQYF.

This clonotype showed up just a few times. The chain combines TRBV6-1 with TRBJ2-3; TRBD2 is a possible D gene (6 bases). Trimming stripped 6 bases from V and 4 bases from J, with 17 bases between. The CDR3 sequence is 15 residues long. CDR1 and CDR2 from the germline V gene are MNHNS and SASEGT. The CDR3 reads CASRPRRGGADTQYF. CDR3 DNA: TGTGCCAGCAGGCCCCGTAGGGGAGGTGCAGATACGCAGTATTTT.

This clonotype has a handful of counts. V usage is TRBV9 and J usage is TRBJ2-1; perhaps D is TRBD1 or TRBD2 (5 bases each). The CDR3 length is 15 residues. The V gene lost 0 bases and the J gene lost 10 bases, with 17 bases spanning the gap. Germline V gene data show CDR1 as SGDLS and CDR2 as YYNGEE. CDR3 sequence (DNA): TGTGCCAGCAGCGTAGGGCCGGACCGGGGCTTGGAGCAGTTCTTC. Translating gives CASSVGPDRGLEQFF.

This clonotype was picked up a small number of times. The CDR3 DNA is TGTGCCAGCAGCTTTACCTATCAGGTCTACGAGCAGTACTTC. This encodes CASSFTYQVYEQYF. The chain is built from TRBV11-2 and TRBJ2-7; no clear D gene. CDR1 and CDR2 (germline): SGHAT, FQNNGV. The CDR3 runs to 14 residues. Between the trimmed V and J ends, which lost 3 bases and 3 bases, there was a span of 12 bases. The full variable domain, rest sourced from reference TRBV11-2 and TRBJ2-7, is EAGVAQSPRYKIIEKRQSVAFWCNPISGHATLYWYQQILGQGPKLLIQFQNNGVVDDSQLPKDRFSAERLKGVDSTLKIQPAKLEDSAVYLCASSFTYQVYEQYFGPGTRLTVT.

The chain has TRBV6-1 and TRBJ2-1, with D perhaps TRBD2 (6 bases). CDR3 length: 13 residues. Trimming removed 7 bases from V and 5 bases from J, with 12 bases in between. CDR1 and CDR2 from the germline V gene are MNHNS and SASEGT. The CDR3 DNA is TGTGCCAGCAAAAAAGGAGGGGACAATGAGCAGTTCTTC. Translated: CASKKGGDNEQFF.

This chain uses TRBV20-1 with TRBJ1-4, with D tentatively TRBD1 (6 bases). In germline, CDR1 is DFQATT, CDR2 SNEGSKA (reference sequence). V lost 5 bases and J lost 2, with 18 bases in between. This CDR3 comprises 16 residues. The CDR3 region has the DNA TGCAGTGCTTCCCAGGGGATAGTAGGCACTAATGAAAAACTGTTTTTT. Translation gives CSASQGIVGTNEKLFF.

This clonotype has a handful of counts. The genes are TRBV20-1 and TRBJ1-5, with D possibly being TRBD1 (6 bases). This CDR3 is 13 amino acids long. The germline V and J ends were trimmed by 3 bases and 5 bases, with 11 bases remaining between them. CDR1 is DFQATT and CDR2 is SNEGSKA in the germline V gene (reference sequence). The CDR3 reads CSASPDSDQPQHF. The CDR3 coding sequence is TGCAGTGCTAGTCCGGACAGTGATCAGCCCCAGCATTTT.

This chain connects TRBV20-1 to TRBJ2-7; no reliable D call. The CDR3 is 15 amino acids. V lost 0 bases and J lost 0, with 12 bases in between. In germline, CDR1 is DFQATT, CDR2 SNEGSKA (reference sequence). CDR3 sequence (DNA): TGCAGTGCTAGAGATCCGAAAACGGCCTCCTACGAGCAGTACTTC. Amino acid sequence: CSARDPKTASYEQYF.

This chain links TRBV6-1 with TRBJ1-1; maybe TRBD1 (5 bases). V was cut by 4 bases and J by 3 bases, with 12 bases left in between. CDR1 MNHNS and CDR2 SASEGT come from the germline V gene. The CDR3 length is 14 residues. Here the CDR3 DNA reads TGTGCCAGCAGTGGTTGGGGCAGTGACACTGAAGCTTTCTTT. This codes for CASSGWGSDTEAFF.

The rearrangement joins TRBV28 to TRBJ2-5, with 9 bases that match TRBD2. This CDR3 is built from 16 residues. Trimming took 4 bases from V and 4 from J; bases not matched to a gene: 10. Germline V gene data show CDR1 as MDHEN and CDR2 as SYDVKM. CDR3 in amino acids: CASSSIAGDGRETQYF. DNA of the CDR3: TGTGCCAGCAGTTCTATAGCGGGAGATGGGCGAGAGACCCAGTACTTC.

The chain couples TRBV5-5 to TRBJ2-3; 7 nucleotides agree with TRBD1. Germline V gives CDR1 SGHKS, CDR2 YYEKEE (reference sequence). Losses at the gene ends were 5 bases for V and 2 bases for J; bases not matched to a gene: 8. This CDR3 is built from 15 residues. CDR3 region: CASRPIGTATDTQYF. The CDR3 DNA is TGTGCCAGCAGGCCGATAGGGACAGCCACAGATACGCAGTATTTT.

This clonotype was seen more than once but under ten times. The chain is built from TRBV5-1 and TRBJ2-3; D is uncertain. Per the germline V gene, CDR1 is SGHRS and CDR2 is YFSETQ. CDR3 size: 13 residues. V lost 1 base to trimming and J lost 4 bases, with 7 bases between them. CDR3 sequence reads: CASSLRHSDTQYF. In nucleotides, the CDR3 is TGCGCCAGCAGCTTGCGTCACTCAGATACGCAGTATTTT.

This clonotype was counted only a few times. The genes are TRBV20-1 and TRBJ1-4, with D perhaps matching TRBD1 (5 bases). Looked up from germline, CDR1 is DFQATT and CDR2 is SNEGSKA (reference sequence). CDR3 length equals 11 residues. V was shortened by 4 bases and J by 13 bases, with 13 bases between the two germline ends. In DNA, the CDR3 is TGCAGTGCTACAGGGCCGCTAGGACTGTTTTTT. Residues: CSATGPLGLFF.